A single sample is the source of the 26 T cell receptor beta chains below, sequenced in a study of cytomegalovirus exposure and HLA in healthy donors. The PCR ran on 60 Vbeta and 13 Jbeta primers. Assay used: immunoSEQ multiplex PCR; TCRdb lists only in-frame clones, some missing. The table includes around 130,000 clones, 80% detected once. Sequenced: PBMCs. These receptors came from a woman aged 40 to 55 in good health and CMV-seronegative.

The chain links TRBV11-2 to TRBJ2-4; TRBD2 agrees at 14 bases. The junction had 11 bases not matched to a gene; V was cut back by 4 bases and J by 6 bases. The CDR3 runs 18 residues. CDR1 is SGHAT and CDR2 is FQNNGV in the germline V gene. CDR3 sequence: CASSSGGTSGSLGNIQYF. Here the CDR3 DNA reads TGTGCCAGCAGCTCTGGGGGGACTAGCGGGAGTCTGGGAAACATTCAGTACTTC.

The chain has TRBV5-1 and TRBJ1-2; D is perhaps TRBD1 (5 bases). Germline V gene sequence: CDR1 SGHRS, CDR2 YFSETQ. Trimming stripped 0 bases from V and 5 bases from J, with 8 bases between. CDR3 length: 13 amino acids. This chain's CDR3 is CASSLEQEYGYTF. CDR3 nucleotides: TGCGCCAGCAGCTTGGAACAGGAGTATGGCTACACCTTC.

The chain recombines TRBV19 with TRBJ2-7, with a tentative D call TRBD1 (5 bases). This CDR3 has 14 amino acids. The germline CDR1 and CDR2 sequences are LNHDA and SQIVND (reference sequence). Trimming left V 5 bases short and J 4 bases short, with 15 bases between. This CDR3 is CASSRAGKIYEQYF. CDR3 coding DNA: TGTGCCAGTAGTCGGGCAGGGAAGATTTACGAGCAGTACTTC. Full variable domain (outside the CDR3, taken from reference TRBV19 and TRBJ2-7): DGGITQSPKYLFRKEGQNVTLSCEQNLNHDAMYWYRQDPGQGLRLIYYSQIVNDFQKGDIAEGYSVSREKKESFPLTVTSAQKNPTAFYLCASSRAGKIYEQYFGPGTRLTVT.

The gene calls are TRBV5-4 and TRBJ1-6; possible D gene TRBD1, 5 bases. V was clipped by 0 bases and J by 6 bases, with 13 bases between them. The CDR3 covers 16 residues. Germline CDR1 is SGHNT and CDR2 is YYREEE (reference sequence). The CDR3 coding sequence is TGTGCCAGCAGCTTGGCCTCGGGCAGGGCTAATTCACCCCTCCACTTT. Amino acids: CASSLASGRANSPLHF.

The CDR3, as DNA: TGTGCCAGCAGTGATCTTAGCGGGGGAATTACCGGGGAGCTGTTTTTT. It encodes CASSDLSGGITGELFF. V gene TRBV2 combines with J gene TRBJ2-2; 9 bases map to TRBD2. The CDR3 length is 16 residues. V dropped 3 bases and J dropped 5; count of bases not matched to a gene: 7. Germline V CDR1 and CDR2: SNHLY, FYNNEI. Variable domain in full (rest from reference TRBV2 and TRBJ2-2): EPEVTQTPSHQVTQMGQEVILRCVPISNHLYFYWYRQILGQKVEFLVSFYNNEISEKSEIFDDQFSVERPDGSNFTLKIRSTKLEDSAMYFCASSDLSGGITGELFFGEGSRLTVL.

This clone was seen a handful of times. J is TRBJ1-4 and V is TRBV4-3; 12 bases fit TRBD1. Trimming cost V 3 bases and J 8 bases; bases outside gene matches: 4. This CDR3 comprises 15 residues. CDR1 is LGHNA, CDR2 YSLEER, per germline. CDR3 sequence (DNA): TGCGCCAGCAGCCAGGGACAGGGGGCGGACGAAAAACTGTTTTTT. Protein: CASSQGQGADEKLFF.

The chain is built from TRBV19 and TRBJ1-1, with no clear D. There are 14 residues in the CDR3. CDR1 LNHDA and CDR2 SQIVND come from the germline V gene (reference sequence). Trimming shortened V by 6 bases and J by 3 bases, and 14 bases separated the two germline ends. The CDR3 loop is CASRVPPGDTEAFF. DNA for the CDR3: TGTGCCAGTAGAGTCCCCCCCGGGGACACTGAAGCTTTCTTT.

This chain's CDR3 is CASSQWAMGSEQYF. CDR3 sequence (DNA): TGCGCCAGCAGTCAATGGGCCATGGGGAGCGAGCAGTACTTC. This chain joins TRBV23-1 and TRBJ2-7; TRBD2 is a possible D gene (5 bases). TRBV23-1 is flagged as an ORF with uncertain function. Deletions cut 1 base from V and 6 bases from J, with 13 bases between. CDR3 length equals 14 residues.

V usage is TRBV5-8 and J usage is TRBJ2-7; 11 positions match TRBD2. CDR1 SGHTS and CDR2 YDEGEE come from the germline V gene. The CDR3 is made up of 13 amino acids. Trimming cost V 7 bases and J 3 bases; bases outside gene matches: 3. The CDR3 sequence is CASRTSGSYEQYF. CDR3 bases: TGTGCCAGCCGAACTAGCGGGAGCTACGAGCAGTACTTC.

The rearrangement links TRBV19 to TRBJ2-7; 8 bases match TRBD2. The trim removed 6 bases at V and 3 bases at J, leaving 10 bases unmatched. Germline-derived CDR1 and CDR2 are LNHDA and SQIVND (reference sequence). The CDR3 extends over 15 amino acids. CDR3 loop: CASRATGGGLYEQYF. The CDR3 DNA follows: TGTGCCAGTAGGGCCACCGGGGGGGGTCTCTACGAGCAGTACTTC.

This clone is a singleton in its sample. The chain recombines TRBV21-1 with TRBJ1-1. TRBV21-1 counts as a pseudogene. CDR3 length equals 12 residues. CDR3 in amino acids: CASSKESAEAFF. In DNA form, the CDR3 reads TGTGCCAGCAGCAAAGAAAGCGCTGAAGCTTTCTTT.

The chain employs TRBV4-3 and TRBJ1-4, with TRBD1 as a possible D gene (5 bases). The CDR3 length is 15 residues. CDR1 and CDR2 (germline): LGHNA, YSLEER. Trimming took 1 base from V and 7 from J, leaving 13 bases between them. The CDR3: CASSQVRGWGEKLFF. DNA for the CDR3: TGCGCCAGCAGCCAAGTGCGGGGCTGGGGTGAAAAACTGTTTTTT.

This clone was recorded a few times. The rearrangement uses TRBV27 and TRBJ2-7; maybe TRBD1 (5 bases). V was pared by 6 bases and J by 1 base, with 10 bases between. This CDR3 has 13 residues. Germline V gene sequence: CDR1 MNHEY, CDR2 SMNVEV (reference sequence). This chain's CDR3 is CASRKTVSYEQYF. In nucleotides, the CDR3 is TGTGCCAGCAGGAAGACAGTTTCCTACGAGCAGTACTTC.

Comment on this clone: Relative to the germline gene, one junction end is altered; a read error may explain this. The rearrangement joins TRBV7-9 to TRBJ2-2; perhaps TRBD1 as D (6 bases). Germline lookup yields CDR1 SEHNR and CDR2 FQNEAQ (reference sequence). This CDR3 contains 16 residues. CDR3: CSSSPRAGENTGELFF. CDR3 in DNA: TGTTCCAGCTCGCCCCGAGCAGGGGAGAACACCGGGGAGCTGTTTTTT.

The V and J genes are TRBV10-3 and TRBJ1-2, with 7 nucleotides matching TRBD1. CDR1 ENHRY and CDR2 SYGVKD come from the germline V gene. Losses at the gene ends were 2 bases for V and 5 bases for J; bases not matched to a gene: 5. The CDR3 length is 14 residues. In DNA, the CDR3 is TGTGCCATCAGTGAGCCAGGGGACAGATATGGCTACACCTTC. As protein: CAISEPGDRYGYTF.

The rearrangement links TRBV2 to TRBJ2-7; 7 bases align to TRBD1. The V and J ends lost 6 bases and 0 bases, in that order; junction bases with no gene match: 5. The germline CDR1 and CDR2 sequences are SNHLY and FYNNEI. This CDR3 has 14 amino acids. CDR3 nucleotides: TGTGCCAGCAGGATCAGGGGGAACTCCTACGAGCAGTACTTC. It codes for CASRIRGNSYEQYF.

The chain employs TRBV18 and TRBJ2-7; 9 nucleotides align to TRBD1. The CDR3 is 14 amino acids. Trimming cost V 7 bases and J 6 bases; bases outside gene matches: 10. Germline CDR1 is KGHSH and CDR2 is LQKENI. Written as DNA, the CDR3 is TGTGCCAGCTGGCCGGGACAGGGTAACGGCGAGCAGTACTTC. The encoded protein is CASWPGQGNGEQYF.

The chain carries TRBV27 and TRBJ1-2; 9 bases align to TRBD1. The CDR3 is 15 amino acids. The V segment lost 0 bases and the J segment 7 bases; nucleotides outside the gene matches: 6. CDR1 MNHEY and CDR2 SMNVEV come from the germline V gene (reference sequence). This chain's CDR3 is CASSLSGQGFAGYTF. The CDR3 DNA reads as TGTGCCAGCAGTTTATCGGGACAGGGATTCGCTGGCTACACCTTC.

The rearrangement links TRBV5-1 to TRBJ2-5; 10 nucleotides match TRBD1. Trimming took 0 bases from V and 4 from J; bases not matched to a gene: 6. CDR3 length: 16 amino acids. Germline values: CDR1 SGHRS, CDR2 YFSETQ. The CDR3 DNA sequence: TGCGCCAGCAGCTTGGGGGACAGGGGCGGGCGAGAGACCCAGTACTTC. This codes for CASSLGDRGGRETQYF. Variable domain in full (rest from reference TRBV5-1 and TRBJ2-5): KAGVTQTPRYLIKTRGQQVTLSCSPISGHRSVSWYQQTPGQGLQFLFEYFSETQRNKGNFPGRFSGRQFSNSRSEMNVSTLELGDSALYLCASSLGDRGGRETQYFGPGTRLLVL.

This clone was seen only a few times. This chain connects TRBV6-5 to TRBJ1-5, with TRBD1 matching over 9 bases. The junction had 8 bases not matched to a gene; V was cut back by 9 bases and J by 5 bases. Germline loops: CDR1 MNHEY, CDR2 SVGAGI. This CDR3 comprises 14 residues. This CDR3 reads CARGQGLGYQPQHF. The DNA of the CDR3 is TGTGCCAGGGGACAGGGTTTAGGGTATCAGCCCCAGCATTTT.

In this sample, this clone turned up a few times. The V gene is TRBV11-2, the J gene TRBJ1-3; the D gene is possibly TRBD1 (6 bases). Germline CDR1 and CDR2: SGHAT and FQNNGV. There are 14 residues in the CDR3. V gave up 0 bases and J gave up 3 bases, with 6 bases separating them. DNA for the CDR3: TGTGCCAGCAGCTTAGACAGGGGTGGAAACACCATATATTTT. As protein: CASSLDRGGNTIYF.

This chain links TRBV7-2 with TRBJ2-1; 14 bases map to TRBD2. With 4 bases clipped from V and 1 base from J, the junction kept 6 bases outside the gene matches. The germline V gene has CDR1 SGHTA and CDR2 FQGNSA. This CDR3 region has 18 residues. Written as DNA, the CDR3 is TGTGCCAGCAGCTATCCCGGGACTAGCGGGAGTTCCTACAATGAGCAGTTCTTC. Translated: CASSYPGTSGSSYNEQFF.

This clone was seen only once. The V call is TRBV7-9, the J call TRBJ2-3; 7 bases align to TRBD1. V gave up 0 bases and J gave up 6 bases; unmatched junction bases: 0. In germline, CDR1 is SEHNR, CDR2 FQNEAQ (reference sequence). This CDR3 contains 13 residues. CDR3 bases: TGTGCCAGCAGCTTAGCGGACAGGGATACGCAGTATTTT. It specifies CASSLADRDTQYF.

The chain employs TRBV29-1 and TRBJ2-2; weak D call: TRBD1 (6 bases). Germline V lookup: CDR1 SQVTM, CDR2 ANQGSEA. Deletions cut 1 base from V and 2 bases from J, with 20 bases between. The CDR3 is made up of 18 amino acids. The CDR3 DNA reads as TGCAGCGTTGAAGCTCTTCCTTCCGAGGGGACAAACACCGGGGAGCTGTTTTTT. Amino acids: CSVEALPSEGTNTGELFF.

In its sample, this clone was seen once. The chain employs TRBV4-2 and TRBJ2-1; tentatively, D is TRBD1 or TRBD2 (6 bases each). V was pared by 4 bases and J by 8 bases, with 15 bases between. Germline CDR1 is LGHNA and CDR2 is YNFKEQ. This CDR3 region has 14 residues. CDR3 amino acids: CASSLEGDLDEQFF. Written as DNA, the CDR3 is TGTGCCAGCAGCCTAGAGGGGGACTTGGATGAGCAGTTCTTC.

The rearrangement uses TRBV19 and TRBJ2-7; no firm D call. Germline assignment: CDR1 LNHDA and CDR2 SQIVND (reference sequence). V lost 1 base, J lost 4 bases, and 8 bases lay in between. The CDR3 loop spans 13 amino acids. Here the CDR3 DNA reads TGTGCCAGTAGTATAGGAAACGGTTACGAGCAGTACTTC. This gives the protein CASSIGNGYEQYF.